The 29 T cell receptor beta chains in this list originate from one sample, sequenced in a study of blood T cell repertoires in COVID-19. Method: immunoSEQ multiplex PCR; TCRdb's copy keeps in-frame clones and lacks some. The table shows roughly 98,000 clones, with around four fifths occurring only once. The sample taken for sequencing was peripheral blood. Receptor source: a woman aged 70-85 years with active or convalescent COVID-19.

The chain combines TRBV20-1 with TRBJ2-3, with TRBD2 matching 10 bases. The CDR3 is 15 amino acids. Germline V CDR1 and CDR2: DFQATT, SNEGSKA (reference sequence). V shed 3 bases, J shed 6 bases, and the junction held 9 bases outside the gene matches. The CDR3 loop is CSASRPSGGRDTQYF. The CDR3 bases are TGCAGTGCTAGTAGGCCTAGCGGGGGTCGGGATACGCAGTATTTT.

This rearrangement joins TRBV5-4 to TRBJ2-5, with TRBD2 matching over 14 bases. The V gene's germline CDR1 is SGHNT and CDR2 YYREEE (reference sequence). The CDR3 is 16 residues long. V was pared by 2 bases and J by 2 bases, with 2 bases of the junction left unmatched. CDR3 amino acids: CASSFGTSGGQETQYF. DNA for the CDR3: TGTGCCAGCAGCTTTGGGACTAGCGGGGGACAAGAGACCCAGTACTTC.

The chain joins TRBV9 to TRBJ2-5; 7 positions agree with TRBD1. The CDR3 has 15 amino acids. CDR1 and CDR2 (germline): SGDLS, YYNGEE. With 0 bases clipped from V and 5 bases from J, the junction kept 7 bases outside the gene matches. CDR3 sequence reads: CASSVATGNYETQYF. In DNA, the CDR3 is TGTGCCAGCAGCGTAGCGACAGGGAATTATGAGACCCAGTACTTC. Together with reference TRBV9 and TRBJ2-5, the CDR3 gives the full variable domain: DSGVTQTPKHLITATGQRVTLRCSPRSGDLSVYWYQQSLDQGLQFLIQYYNGEERAKGNILERFSAQQFPDLHSELNLSSLELGDSALYFCASSVATGNYETQYFGPGTRLLVL.

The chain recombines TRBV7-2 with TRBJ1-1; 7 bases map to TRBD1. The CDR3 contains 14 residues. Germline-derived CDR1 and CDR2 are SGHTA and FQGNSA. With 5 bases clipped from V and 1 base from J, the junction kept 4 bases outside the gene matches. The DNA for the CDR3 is TGTGCCAGCAGCCCACGGACAGGGAACACTGAAGCTTTCTTT. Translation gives CASSPRTGNTEAFF.

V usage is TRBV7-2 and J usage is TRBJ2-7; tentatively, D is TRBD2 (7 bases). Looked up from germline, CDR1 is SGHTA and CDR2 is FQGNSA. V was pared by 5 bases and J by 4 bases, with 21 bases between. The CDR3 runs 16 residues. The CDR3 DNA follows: TGTGCCAGCAGCCAGGGCGTCGCGGGGGCTGAATACGAGCAGTACTTC. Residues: CASSQGVAGAEYEQYF.

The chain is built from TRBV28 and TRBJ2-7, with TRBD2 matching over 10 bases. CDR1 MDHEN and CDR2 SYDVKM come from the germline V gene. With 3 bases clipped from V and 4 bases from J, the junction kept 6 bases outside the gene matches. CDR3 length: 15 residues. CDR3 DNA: TGTGCCAGCAGTTTCAGAGCGGGGGGGCGTTACGAGCAGTACTTC. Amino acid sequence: CASSFRAGGRYEQYF.

The CDR3 nucleotides are TGCGCCAGCAGCCAAAAGACAGGGGGCACTGAAGCTTTCTTT. Translating gives CASSQKTGGTEAFF. The gene calls are TRBV4-3 and TRBJ1-1, with TRBD1 matching 9 bases. CDR1 is LGHNA, CDR2 YSLEER, per germline. CDR3 length equals 14 residues. V lost 2 bases to trimming and J lost 4 bases; unmatched junction nucleotides: 2.

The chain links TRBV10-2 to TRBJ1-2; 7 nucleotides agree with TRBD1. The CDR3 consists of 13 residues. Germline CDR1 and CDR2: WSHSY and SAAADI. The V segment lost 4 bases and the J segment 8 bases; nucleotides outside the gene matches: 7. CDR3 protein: CASSGPTGTGYTF. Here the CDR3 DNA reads TGCGCCAGCAGTGGCCCGACAGGGACCGGCTACACCTTC.

DNA for the CDR3: TGTGCCAGCAGCGTAGAGGGAGGGTGGGTCACTGAAGCTTTCTTT. This sequence encodes CASSVEGGWVTEAFF. This rearrangement joins TRBV9 to TRBJ1-1; the D is unclear. The CDR3 runs to 15 residues. The germline V gene has CDR1 SGDLS and CDR2 YYNGEE. V was cut by 0 bases and J by 4 bases, with 13 bases left in between. The entire variable domain, with the rest obtained from reference TRBV9 and TRBJ1-1, is as follows: DSGVTQTPKHLITATGQRVTLRCSPRSGDLSVYWYQQSLDQGLQFLIQYYNGEERAKGNILERFSAQQFPDLHSELNLSSLELGDSALYFCASSVEGGWVTEAFFGQGTRLTVV.

For the CDR3, the DNA is TGTGCCAGCAGTTACAGATCTAGCACAGATACGCAGTATTTT. Its protein product is CASSYRSSTDTQYF. The chain joins TRBV7-2 to TRBJ2-3, with D unresolved. The V end was cut by 6 bases, the J end by 0 bases, with 10 bases between. Germline V lookup: CDR1 SGHTA, CDR2 FQGNSA. The CDR3 is 14 amino acids.

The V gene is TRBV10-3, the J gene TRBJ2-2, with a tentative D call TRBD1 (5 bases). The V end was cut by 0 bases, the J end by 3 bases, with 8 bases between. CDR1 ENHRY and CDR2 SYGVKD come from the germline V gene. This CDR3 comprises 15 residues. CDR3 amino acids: CAISESLGDTGELFF. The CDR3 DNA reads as TGTGCCATCAGTGAGTCTTTAGGGGACACCGGGGAGCTGTTTTTT.

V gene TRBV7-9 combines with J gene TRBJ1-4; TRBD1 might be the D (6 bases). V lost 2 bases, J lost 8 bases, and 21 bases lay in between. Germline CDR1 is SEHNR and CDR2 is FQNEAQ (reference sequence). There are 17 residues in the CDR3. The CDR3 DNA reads TGTGCCAGCAGCTTATCACCTGATGGGGGCGCGAGGGAAAAACTGTTTTTT. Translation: CASSLSPDGGAREKLFF.

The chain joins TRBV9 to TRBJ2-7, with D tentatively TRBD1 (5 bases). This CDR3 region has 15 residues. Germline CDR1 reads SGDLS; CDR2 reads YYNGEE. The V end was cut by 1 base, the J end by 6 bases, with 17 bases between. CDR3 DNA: TGTGCCAGCAGCGTAAGCTCAGGGCTCGTACTCGAGCAGTACTTC. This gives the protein CASSVSSGLVLEQYF.

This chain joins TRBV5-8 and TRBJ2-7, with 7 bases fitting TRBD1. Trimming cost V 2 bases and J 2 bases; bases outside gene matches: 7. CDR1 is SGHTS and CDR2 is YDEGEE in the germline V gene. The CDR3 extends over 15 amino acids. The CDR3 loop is CASSLPQGRTYEQYF. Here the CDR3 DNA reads TGTGCCAGCAGCTTACCACAGGGGAGAACCTACGAGCAGTACTTC. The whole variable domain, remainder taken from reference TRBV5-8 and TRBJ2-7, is EAGVTQSPTHLIKTRGQQATLRCSPISGHTSVYWYQQALGLGLQFLLWYDEGEERNRGNFPPRFSGRQFPNYSSELNVNALELEDSALYLCASSLPQGRTYEQYFGPGTRLTVT.

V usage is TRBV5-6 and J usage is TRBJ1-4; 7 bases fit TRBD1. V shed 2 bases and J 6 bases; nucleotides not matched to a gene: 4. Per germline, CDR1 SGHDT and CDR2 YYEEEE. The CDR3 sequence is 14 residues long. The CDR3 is CASSLGRGYEKLFF. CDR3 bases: TGTGCCAGCAGCTTAGGCAGGGGGTATGAAAAACTGTTTTTT.

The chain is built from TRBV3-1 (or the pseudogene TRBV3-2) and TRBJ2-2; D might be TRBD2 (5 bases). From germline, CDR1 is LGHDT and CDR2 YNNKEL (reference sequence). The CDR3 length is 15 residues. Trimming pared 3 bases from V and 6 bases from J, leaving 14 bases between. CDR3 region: CASSQRGLTSGELFF. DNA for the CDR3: TGTGCCAGCAGCCAGAGAGGACTGACTTCCGGGGAGCTGTTTTTT.

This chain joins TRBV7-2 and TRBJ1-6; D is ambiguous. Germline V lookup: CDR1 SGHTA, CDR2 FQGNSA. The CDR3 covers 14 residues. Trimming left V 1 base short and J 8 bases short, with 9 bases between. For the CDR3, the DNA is TGTGCCAGCAGCTTAGACTCGCGGGATTCACCCCTCCACTTT. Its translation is CASSLDSRDSPLHF.

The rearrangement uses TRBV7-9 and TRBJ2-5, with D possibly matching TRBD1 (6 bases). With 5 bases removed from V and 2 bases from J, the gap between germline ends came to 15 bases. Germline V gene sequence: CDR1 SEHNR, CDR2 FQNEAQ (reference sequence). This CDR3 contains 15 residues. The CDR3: CASSPGTQAQETQYF. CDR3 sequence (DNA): TGTGCCAGCAGCCCAGGGACACAAGCACAAGAGACCCAGTACTTC. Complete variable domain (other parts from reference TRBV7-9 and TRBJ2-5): DTGVSQNPRHKITKRGQNVTFRCDPISEHNRLYWYRQTLGQGPEFLTYFQNEAQLEKSRLLSDRFSAERPKGSFSTLEIQRTEQGDSAMYLCASSPGTQAQETQYFGPGTRLLVL.

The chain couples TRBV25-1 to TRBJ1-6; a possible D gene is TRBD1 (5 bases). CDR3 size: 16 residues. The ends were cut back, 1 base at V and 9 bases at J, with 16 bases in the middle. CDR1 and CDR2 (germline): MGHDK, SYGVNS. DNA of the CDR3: TGTGCCAGCAGTGAATTCTCGGGCAGGGATTCTTCACCCCTCCACTTT. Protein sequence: CASSEFSGRDSSPLHF.

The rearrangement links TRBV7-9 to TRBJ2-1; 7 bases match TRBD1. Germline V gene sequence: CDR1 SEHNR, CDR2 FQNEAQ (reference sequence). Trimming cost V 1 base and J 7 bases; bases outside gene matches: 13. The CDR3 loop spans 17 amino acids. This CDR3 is CASSLVVGTASVNEQFF. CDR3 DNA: TGTGCCAGCAGCTTAGTGGTCGGGACAGCCTCGGTGAATGAGCAGTTCTTC.

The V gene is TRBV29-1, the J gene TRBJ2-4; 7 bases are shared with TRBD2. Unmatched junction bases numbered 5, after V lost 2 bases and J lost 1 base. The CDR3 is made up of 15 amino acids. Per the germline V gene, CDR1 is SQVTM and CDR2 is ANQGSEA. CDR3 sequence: CSVELAADAKNIQYF. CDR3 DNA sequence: TGCAGCGTTGAACTAGCGGCGGATGCCAAAAACATTCAGTACTTC.

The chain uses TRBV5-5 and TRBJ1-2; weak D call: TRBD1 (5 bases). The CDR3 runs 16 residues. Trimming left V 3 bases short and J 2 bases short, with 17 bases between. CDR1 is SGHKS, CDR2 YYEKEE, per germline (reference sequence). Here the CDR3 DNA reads TGTGCCAGCAGCTCGGCCCCCCGCGACAGCAACTATGGCTACACCTTC. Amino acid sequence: CASSSAPRDSNYGYTF.

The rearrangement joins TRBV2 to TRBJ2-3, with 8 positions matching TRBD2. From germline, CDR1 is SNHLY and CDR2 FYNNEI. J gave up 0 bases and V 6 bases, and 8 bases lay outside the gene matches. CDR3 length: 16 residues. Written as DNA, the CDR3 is TGTGCCAGCAGCCCCACTAGCGGACCAAGCACAGATACGCAGTATTTT. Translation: CASSPTSGPSTDTQYF.

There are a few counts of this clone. CDR3 sequence: CASSLGQGASYGYTF. The CDR3 DNA is TGCGCCAGCAGCTTGGGGCAGGGGGCCTCCTATGGCTACACCTTC. The chain couples TRBV5-1 to TRBJ1-2; TRBD1 agrees at 8 bases. The germline V gene has CDR1 SGHRS and CDR2 YFSETQ. CDR3 length: 15 amino acids. V was pared by 0 bases and J by 4 bases, with 5 bases of the junction left unmatched.

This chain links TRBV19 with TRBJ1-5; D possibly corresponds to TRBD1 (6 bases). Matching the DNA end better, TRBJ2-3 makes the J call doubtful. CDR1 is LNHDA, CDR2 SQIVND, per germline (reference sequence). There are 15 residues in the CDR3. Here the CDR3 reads CASKLETGGDQPQYF. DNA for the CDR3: TGTGCCAGTAAGCTCGAGACAGGAGGAGATCAGCCCCAGTATTTT.

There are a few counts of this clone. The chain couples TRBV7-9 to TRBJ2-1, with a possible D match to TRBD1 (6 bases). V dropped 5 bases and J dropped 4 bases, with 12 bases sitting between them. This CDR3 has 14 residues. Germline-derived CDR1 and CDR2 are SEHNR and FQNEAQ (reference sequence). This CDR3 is CASSPTGPYNEQFF. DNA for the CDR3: TGTGCCAGCAGCCCGACAGGCCCGTACAATGAGCAGTTCTTC.

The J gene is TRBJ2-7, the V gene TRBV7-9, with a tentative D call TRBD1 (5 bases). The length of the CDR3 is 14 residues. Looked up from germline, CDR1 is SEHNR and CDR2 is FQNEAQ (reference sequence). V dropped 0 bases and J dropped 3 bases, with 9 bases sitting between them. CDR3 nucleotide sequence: TGTGCCAGCAGCTTAGCTGGGGCTCACTACGAGCAGTACTTC. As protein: CASSLAGAHYEQYF.

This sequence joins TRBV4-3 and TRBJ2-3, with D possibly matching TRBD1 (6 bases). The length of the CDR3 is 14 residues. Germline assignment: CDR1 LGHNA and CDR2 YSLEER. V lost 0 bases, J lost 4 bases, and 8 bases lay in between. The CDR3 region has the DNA TGCGCCAGCAGCCAAGACAGGGGAGCAGATACGCAGTATTTT. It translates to CASSQDRGADTQYF.

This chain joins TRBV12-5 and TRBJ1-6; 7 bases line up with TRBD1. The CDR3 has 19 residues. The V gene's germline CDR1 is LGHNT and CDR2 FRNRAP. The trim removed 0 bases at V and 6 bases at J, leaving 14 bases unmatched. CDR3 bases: TGTGCTAGTGGTTTGGTAAATAGGGGGCCGGGGACGCGTAATTCACCCCTCCACTTT. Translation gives CASGLVNRGPGTRNSPLHF.